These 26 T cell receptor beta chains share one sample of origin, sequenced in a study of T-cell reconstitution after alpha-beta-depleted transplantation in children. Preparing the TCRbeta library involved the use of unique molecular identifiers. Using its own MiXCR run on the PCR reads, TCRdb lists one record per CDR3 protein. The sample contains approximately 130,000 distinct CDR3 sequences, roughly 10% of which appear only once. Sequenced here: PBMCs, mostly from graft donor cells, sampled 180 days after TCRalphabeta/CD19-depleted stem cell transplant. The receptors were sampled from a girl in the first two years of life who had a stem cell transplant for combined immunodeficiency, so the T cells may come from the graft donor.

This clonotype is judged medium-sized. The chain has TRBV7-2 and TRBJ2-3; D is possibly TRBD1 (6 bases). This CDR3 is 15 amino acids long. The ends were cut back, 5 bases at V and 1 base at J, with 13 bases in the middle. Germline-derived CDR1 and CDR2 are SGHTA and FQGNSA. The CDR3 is CASSLQGPGTDTQYF. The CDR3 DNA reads TGTGCCAGCAGCCTCCAGGGGCCCGGCACAGATACGCAGTATTTT.

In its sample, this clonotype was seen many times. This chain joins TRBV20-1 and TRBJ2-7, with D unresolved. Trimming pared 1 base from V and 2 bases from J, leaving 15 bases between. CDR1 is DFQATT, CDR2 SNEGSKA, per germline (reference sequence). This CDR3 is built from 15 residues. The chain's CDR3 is CSARVSGLPTYEQYF. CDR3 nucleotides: TGCAGTGCTAGAGTGTCGGGTCTCCCTACCTACGAGCAGTACTTC.

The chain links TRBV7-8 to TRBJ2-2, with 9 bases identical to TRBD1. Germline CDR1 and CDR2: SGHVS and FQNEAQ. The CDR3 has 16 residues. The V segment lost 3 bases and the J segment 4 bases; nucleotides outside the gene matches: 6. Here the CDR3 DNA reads TGTGCCAGCAGCTTCCCCGGACAGGGGAGCACCGGGGAGCTGTTTTTT. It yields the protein CASSFPGQGSTGELFF.

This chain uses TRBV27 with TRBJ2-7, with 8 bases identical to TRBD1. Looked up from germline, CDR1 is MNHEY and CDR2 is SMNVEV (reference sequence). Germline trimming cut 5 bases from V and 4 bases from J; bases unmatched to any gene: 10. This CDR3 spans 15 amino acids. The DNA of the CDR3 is TGTGCCAGCAGTGACGGACAGGGTATACCTTACGAGCAGTACTTC. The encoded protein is CASSDGQGIPYEQYF.

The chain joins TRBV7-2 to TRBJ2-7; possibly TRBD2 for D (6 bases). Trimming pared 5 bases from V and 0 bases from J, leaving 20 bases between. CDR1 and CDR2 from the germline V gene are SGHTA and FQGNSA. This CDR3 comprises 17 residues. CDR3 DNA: TGTGCCAGCAGCAAGGGCGTTGGAGGGAAGAGCTCCTACGAGCAGTACTTC. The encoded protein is CASSKGVGGKSSYEQYF.

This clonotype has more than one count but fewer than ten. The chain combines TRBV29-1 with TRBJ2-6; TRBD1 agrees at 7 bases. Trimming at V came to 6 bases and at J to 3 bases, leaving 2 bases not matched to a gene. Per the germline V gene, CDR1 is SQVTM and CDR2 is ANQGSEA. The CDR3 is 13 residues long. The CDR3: CSVDRDGANVLTF. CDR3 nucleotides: TGCAGCGTCGACAGGGATGGGGCCAACGTCCTGACTTTC.

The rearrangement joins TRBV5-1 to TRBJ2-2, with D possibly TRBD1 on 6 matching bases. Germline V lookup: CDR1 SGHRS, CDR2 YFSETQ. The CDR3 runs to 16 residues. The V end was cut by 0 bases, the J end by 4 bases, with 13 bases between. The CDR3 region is CASSLAFLGGTGELFF. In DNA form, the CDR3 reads TGCGCCAGCAGCTTGGCCTTCCTAGGGGGCACCGGGGAGCTGTTTTTT.

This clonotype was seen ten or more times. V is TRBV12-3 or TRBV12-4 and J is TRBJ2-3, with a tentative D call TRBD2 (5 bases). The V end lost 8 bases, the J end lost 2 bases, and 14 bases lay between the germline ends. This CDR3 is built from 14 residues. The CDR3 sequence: CASSEGKFTDTQYF. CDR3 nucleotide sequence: TGTGCCAGCTCAGAGGGTAAATTCACAGATACGCAGTATTTT.

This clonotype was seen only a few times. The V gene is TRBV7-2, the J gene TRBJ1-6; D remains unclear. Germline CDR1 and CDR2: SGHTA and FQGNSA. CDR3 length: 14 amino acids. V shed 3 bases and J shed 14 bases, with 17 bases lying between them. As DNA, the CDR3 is TGTGCCAGCAGCTTGGAAGGGAAAATTCGGGCCCTCCACTTT. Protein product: CASSLEGKIRALHF.

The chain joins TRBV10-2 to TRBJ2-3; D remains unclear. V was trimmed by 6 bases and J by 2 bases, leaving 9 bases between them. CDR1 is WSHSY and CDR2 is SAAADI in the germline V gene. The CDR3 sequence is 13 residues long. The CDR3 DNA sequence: TGCGCCAGCAGCCCCGCATTCACAGATACGCAGTATTTT. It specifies CASSPAFTDTQYF.

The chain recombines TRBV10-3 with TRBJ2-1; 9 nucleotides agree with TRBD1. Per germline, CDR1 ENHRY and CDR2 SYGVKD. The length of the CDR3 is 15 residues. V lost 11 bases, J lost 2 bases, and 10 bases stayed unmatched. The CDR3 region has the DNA TGTGCCTCGGAGGCCGGGACAGGGACCTACAATGAGCAGTTCTTC. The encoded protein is CASEAGTGTYNEQFF.

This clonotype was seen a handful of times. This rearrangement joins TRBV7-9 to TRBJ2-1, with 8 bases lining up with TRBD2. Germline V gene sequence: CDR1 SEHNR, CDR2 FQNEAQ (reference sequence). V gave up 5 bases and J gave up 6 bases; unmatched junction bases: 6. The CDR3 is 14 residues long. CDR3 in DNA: TGTGCCAGCAGCCACGGGACTAGTATCAATGAGCAGTTCTTC. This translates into CASSHGTSINEQFF. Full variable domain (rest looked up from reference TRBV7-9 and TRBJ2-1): DTGVSQNPRHKITKRGQNVTFRCDPISEHNRLYWYRQTLGQGPEFLTYFQNEAQLEKSRLLSDRFSAERPKGSFSTLEIQRTEQGDSAMYLCASSHGTSINEQFFGPGTRLTVL.

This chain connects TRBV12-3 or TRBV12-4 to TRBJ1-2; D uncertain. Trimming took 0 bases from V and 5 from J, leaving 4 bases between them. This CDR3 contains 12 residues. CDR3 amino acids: CASSLARYGYTF. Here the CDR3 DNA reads TGTGCCAGCAGTTTAGCGAGATATGGCTACACCTTC.

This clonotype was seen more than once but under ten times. The CDR3 nucleotides read TGTGCCAGCAGTGCGGGGTATGGAAACACCATATATTTT. This codes for CASSAGYGNTIYF. J is TRBJ1-3 and V is TRBV25-1; D remains ambiguous. The CDR3 is made up of 13 amino acids. V was pared by 4 bases and J by 3 bases, with 7 bases between. Per the germline V gene, CDR1 is MGHDK and CDR2 is SYGVNS.

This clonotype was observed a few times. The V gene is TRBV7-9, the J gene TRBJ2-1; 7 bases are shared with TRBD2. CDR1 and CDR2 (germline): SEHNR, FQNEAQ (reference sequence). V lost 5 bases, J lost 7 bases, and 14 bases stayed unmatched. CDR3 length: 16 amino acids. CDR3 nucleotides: TGTGCCAGCAGCCCACTGTTTGGCGGGGGAATTAATGAGCAGTTCTTC. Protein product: CASSPLFGGGINEQFF.

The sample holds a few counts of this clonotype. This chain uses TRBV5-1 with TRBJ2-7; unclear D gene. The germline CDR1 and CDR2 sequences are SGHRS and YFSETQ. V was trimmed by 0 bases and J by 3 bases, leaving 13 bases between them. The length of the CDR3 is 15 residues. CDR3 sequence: CASSLEGRVIYEQYF. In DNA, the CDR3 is TGCGCCAGCAGCTTGGAGGGTCGGGTGATCTACGAGCAGTACTTC.

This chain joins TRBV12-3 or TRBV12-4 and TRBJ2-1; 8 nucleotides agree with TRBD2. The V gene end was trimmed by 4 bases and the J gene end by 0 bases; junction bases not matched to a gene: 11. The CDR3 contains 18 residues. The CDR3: CASSSPGLVASSYNEQFF. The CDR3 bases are TGTGCCAGCAGTTCCCCGGGACTAGTTGCTAGCTCCTACAATGAGCAGTTCTTC.

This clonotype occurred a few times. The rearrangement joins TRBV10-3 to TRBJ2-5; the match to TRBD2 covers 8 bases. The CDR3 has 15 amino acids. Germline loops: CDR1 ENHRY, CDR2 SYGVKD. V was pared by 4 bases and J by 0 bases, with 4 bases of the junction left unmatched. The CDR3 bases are TGTGCCATCAGTGTTGCGGGGGGCCACCAAGAGACCCAGTACTTC. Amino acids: CAISVAGGHQETQYF.

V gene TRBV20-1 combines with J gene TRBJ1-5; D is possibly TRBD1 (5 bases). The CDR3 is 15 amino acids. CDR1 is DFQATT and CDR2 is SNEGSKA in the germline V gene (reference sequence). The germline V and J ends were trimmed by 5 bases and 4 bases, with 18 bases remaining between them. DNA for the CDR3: TGCAGTGCTGTAAATTCGGGGCACGTAAATCAGCCCCAGCATTTT. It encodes CSAVNSGHVNQPQHF.

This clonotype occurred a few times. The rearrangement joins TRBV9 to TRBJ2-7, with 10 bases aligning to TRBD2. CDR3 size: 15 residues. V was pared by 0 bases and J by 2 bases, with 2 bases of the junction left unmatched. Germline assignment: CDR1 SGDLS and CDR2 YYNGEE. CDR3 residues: CASSVGGTSAYEQYF. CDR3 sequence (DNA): TGTGCCAGCAGCGTAGGCGGGACTAGCGCCTACGAGCAGTACTTC.

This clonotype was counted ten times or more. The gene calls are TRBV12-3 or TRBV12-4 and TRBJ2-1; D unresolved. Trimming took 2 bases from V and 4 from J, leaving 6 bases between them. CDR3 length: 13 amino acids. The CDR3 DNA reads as TGTGCCAGCAGTTTAAAACTTTACAATGAGCAGTTCTTC. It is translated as CASSLKLYNEQFF.

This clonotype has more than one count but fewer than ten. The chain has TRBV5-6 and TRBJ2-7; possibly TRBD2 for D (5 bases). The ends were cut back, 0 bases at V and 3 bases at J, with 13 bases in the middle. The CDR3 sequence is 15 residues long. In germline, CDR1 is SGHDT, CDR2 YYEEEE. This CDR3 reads CASSLVVGGVYEQYF. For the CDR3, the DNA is TGTGCCAGCAGCTTGGTTGTCGGAGGCGTCTACGAGCAGTACTTC.

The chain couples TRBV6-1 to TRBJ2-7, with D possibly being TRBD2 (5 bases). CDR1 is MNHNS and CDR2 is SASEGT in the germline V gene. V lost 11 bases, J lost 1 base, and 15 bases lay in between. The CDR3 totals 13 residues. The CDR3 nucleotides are TGTGCCCGACCCAGCGGCAATTCCTACGAGCAGTACTTC. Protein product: CARPSGNSYEQYF.

The CDR3 bases are TGCGCCAGCAGCTCTGGGACAGGGGCAGGATACGAGCAGTACTTC. Its protein is CASSSGTGAGYEQYF. The V and J genes are TRBV4-3 and TRBJ2-7; 10 nucleotides agree with TRBD1. The CDR3 consists of 15 residues. Germline assignment: CDR1 LGHNA and CDR2 YSLEER. Germline trimming cut 5 bases from V and 4 bases from J; bases unmatched to any gene: 8.

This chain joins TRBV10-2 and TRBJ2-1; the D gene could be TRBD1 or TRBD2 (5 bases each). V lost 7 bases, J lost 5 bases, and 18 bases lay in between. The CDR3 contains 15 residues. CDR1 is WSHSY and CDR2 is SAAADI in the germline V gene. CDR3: CASTPLGDQHNEQFF. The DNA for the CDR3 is TGCGCCAGCACACCGCTGGGGGACCAGCACAATGAGCAGTTCTTC.

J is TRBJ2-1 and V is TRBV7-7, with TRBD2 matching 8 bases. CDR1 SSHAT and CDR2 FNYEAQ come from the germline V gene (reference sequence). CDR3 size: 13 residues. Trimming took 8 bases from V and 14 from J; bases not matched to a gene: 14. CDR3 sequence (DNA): TGTGCCAGCTCGGTCGATGGCCGGGGGGGAAAGTTCTTC. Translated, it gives CASSVDGRGGKFF.